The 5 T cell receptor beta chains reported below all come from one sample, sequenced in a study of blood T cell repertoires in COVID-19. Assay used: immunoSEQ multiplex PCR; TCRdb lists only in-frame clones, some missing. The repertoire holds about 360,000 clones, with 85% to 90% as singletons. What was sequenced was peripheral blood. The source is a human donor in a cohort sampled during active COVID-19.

The CDR3 here is CASSPGRLETQYF. For the CDR3, the DNA is TGTGCCAGCAGCCCGGGTCGCCTGGAGACCCAGTACTTC. The chain joins TRBV7-7 to TRBJ2-5; no clear D gene. The CDR3 totals 13 residues. V was cut by 5 bases and J by 5 bases, with 12 bases left in between. The V gene's germline CDR1 is SSHAT and CDR2 FNYEAQ (reference sequence).

The CDR3 sequence is CASSRDREWNEQFF. The CDR3 DNA follows: TGTGCCAGCTCACGGGACAGGGAATGGAATGAGCAGTTCTTC. The V call is TRBV18, the J call TRBJ2-1; 9 bases align to TRBD1. The germline V gene has CDR1 KGHSH and CDR2 LQKENI. V shed 4 bases and J 7 bases; nucleotides not matched to a gene: 5. CDR3 length: 14 amino acids.

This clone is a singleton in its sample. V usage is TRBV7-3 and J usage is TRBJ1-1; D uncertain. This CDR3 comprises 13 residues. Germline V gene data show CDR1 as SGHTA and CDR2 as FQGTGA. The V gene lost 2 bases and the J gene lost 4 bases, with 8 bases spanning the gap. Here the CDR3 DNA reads TGTGCCAGCAGCTTAGAAACAACCACTGAAGCTTTCTTT. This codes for CASSLETTTEAFF.

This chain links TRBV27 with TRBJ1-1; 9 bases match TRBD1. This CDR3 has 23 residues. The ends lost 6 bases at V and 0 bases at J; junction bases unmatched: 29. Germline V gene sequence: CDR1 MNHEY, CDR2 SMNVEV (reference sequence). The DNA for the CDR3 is TGTGCCAGCAGGCCAGGGGCAGGACAGGGGTGGATGAGGGAGGTTCGAATGAACACTGAAGCTTTCTTT. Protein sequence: CASRPGAGQGWMREVRMNTEAFF.

The CDR3 DNA reads as TGTGCCAGCGGGAGGGCAGGAGAGACCCAGTACTTC. The encoded protein is CASGRAGETQYF. The chain recombines TRBV6-5 with TRBJ2-5; TRBD2 matches at 7 bases. V was clipped by 8 bases and J by 4 bases; unmatched bases: 4. CDR3 size: 12 residues. Germline V gene lookup returns CDR1 MNHEY and CDR2 SVGAGI.